One T cell receptor (beta chain) is described in this entry. CDR1 SEHNR and CDR2 FQNEAQ come from the germline V gene (reference sequence). The CDR3 is 16 residues long. Trimming removed 0 bases from V and 0 bases from J, with 9 bases in between. These data belong to a study of blood T cell repertoires in COVID-19. Here immunoSEQ multiplex PCR was the method, and the copy in TCRdb shows in-frame clones only, minus some. This table has 200,000 to 250,000 clones, approximately 82% appearing once. The sequencing sample was made of peripheral blood. The rearrangement links TRBV7-9 to TRBJ1-5, with unresolved D. The receptor was isolated from an elderly woman with acute or convalescent COVID-19. The CDR3 spells CASSLAGSASNQPQHF. DNA for the CDR3: TGTGCCAGCAGCTTAGCAGGGAGCGCTAGCAATCAGCCCCAGCATTTT. The full variable domain, rest sourced from reference TRBV7-9 and TRBJ1-5, is DTGVSQNPRHKITKRGQNVTFRCDPISEHNRLYWYRQTLGQGPEFLTYFQNEAQLEKSRLLSDRFSAERPKGSFSTLEIQRTEQGDSAMYLCASSLAGSASNQPQHFGDGTRLSIL.